A selection of T cell receptor beta chains follows, all from one sample in a study of blood T cell repertoires in COVID-19. This table comes from immunoSEQ multiplex PCR, and its TCRdb copy is limited to in-frame clones, with some not included. The sample carries over 200,000 clones, about 88% recorded once. The sample taken for sequencing was peripheral blood. These receptors were obtained from a woman aged 60-75 years with acute or convalescent COVID-19. CDR3s include the opening cysteine and the closing phenylalanine or tryptophan. The D gene is left open where the match is weak. For some rows the clone size is stated as once, few or many, or as a class when expanded; others skip it.

TRBJ2-5	TRBV30	-	-	CAWSVGRGQRETQYF	TGTGCCTGGAGTGTAGGCAGGGGTCAGCGGGAGACCCAGTACTTC
TRBJ1-4	TRBV5-1	-	TRBD1	CASSRDRGRGEKLFF	TGCGCCAGCAGTCGAGACAGGGGGCGCGGTGAAAAACTGTTTTTT
TRBJ2-7	TRBV28	-	TRBD2	CASSSPLELAGDHEQYF	TGTGCCAGCAGTTCCCCCCTGGAACTAGCGGGAGACCACGAGCAGTACTTC
TRBJ1-1	TRBV28	-	TRBD1	CASSLGGDRGFWSQLTQEAFF	TGTGCCAGCAGTTTAGGGGGGGACAGGGGTTTTTGGTCCCAACTGACACAAGAAGCTTTCTTT
TRBJ2-1	TRBV19	-	TRBD1	CASRSGTGAYNEQFF	TGTGCCAGTAGATCCGGGACAGGGGCCTACAATGAGCAGTTCTTC
TRBJ1-2	TRBV4-3	-	-	CASSQDPGGTWGGYGYTF	TGCGCCAGCAGCCAAGATCCGGGGGGTACTTGGGGCGGCTATGGCTACACCTTC
TRBJ2-6	TRBV11-2	-	-	CASSPLGGTGANVLTF	TGTGCCAGCAGCCCTCTAGGCGGGACTGGGGCCAACGTCCTGACTTTC
TRBJ1-5	TRBV6-8	-	-	CASSYTFVRGADQPQHF	TGTGCCAGCAGTTACACCTTCGTCCGGGGGGCGGATCAGCCCCAGCATTTT
TRBJ2-1	TRBV9	-	-	CASSNPSEREQFF	TGTGCCAGCAGCAACCCTAGCGAACGCGAGCAGTTCTTC
TRBJ1-2	TRBV15	-	-	CATSRDHNYGYTF	TGTGCCACCAGCAGAGATCATAACTATGGCTACACCTTC
TRBJ2-3	TRBV13	-	TRBD1	CASSPGQGSTDTQYF	TGTGCCAGCAGCCCCGGACAGGGGAGCACAGATACGCAGTATTTT
TRBJ1-1	TRBV19	-	-	CASSYDRNTEAFF	TGTGCCAGTAGCTACGACAGGAACACTGAAGCTTTCTTT
TRBJ2-1	TRBV5-4	-	TRBD2	CASSLEAGAGQFF	TGTGCCAGCAGCTTGGAAGCGGGGGCCGGGCAGTTCTTC
TRBJ1-2	TRBV25-1	once	TRBD1	CASSPSVGGLWGYTF	TGTGCCAGCAGTCCCTCGGTAGGGGGCCTTTGGGGCTACACCTTC
TRBJ2-1	TRBV7-2	-	TRBD2	CASSLGGTSGSNEQFF	TGTGCCAGCAGCTTAGGGGGGACTAGCGGGAGCAATGAGCAGTTCTTC
TRBJ2-1	TRBV5-1	-	TRBD2	CASSLAFGGADNEQFF	TGCGCCAGCAGCTTGGCTTTCGGGGGGGCGGACAATGAGCAGTTCTTC
TRBJ1-5	TRBV30	once	-	CAWALGGSSNQPQHF	TGTGCCTGGGCCTTAGGCGGCAGTTCCAATCAGCCCCAGCATTTT
TRBJ1-4	TRBV30	-	-	CAWSPPSNNEKLFF	TGTGCCTGGAGTCCACCTAGTAATAATGAAAAACTGTTTTTT
TRBJ1-2	TRBV5-1	-	-	CASSLGWASNYGYTF	TGCGCCAGCAGCTTGGGATGGGCTTCTAACTATGGCTACACCTTC
TRBJ1-1	TRBV4-1	-	-	CASSQKAGGEGQNTEAFF	TGCGCCAGCAGCCAAAAGGCAGGCGGTGAGGGCCAGAACACTGAAGCTTTCTTT
TRBJ1-1	TRBV19	-	-	CASSIVIWTAGQNTEAFF	TGTGCCAGTAGTATAGTAATATGGACAGCCGGTCAGAACACTGAAGCTTTCTTT
TRBJ2-7	TRBV10-1	-	TRBD1	CASSESGTGRQYEQYF	TGCGCCAGCAGTGAGTCGGGGACAGGGCGGCAGTACGAGCAGTACTTC
TRBJ2-1	TRBV4-3	-	TRBD2	CASSQGLAGLGDEQFF	TGCGCCAGCAGCCAAGGCCTAGCGGGCCTCGGGGATGAGCAGTTCTTC